This T cell receptor beta chain derives from a study of blood T cell repertoires in COVID-19. Overall study context: PBMCs, B-cell-depleted T cells, or T cells provided the cDNA or gDNA that made up the material.

Per the original data handling: The assay estimated nucleated cells by amplifying reference gene primers. The table came from immunoSEQ multiplex PCR; TCRdb's copy has only in-frame clones and leaves some out. V and J calls and clone size follow that table, whereas D and trimming were derived from the DNA. Of some 270,000 clones listed, more than 85% are singletons. This clone was seen just once. Germline lookup yields CDR1 ENHRY and CDR2 SYGVKD. This CDR3 is built from 15 residues. V gave up 10 bases and J gave up 0 bases; unmatched junction bases: 7. Participants were placed into cohorts based on the clinical history they reported. Individuals in the exposed group had encountered a COVID-19 case within 2 weeks preceding study entry.

The rearrangement uses TRBV10-3 and TRBJ2-2, with 8 bases lining up with TRBD2. The sequence derives from a man between 35 and 55 years old who had been exposed to COVID-19. The specimen was PBMCs or T cells enriched from blood (not recorded which). Here the CDR3 reads CATRYSGANTGELFF. The CDR3 DNA reads TGTGCCACACGTTATAGCGGGGCGAACACCGGGGAGCTGTTTTTT.